The present entry profiles one T cell receptor (beta chain) with its context. Its antigen specificity is not known. Base-call qualities are not available, and no considerably larger clone is one nucleotide away. This specimen comes from a study of blood T cells in healthy people across ages (dated by TCRdb to about 2015). Background on the whole study: In model experiments, template switching captured roughly one uniquely barcoded TCR beta cDNA molecule for every two T cells. Age-related changes in TCR beta repertoire diversity were measured in the study by deep sequencing normalized with unique cDNA molecular identifiers. Four age groups were formed from the donors: young (average about 17 years), middle-aged (approximately 41), aged (roughly 59) and long-lived (less than 85). To avoid experimental bias, donors of different ages were randomly spread across the sequencing lanes. The study analyzed two additional independent replicas of 1 million unique cDNA reads from the same blood draw for two donors, one aged 18 to 29 and one aged 80 or older. Results and caveats for the whole study, not just this receptor: Estimates of total diversity based on one million sequenced T cells were regarded as lower bounds and as underestimates. A strong correlation was found between observed TCR beta diversity and the percentage of naive T cells measured by flow cytometry. The CMV infection status of donors was not known, potentially confounding age-related changes in expanded clonotypes. Conclusive comparison of naive and antigen-experienced compartments was prevented by the profiling of bulk unsorted PBMCs. Observed TCR beta diversity per million T cells fell roughly linearly with age, and a significant reduction was already apparent by age around 40. The long-lived group showed more naive CD4+ T cells, fewer expanded clones and increased TCR diversity than the aged group, suggesting age selection.

Measured from the cysteine to the phenylalanine, the CDR3 is 16 residues long. The only DNA kept is the CDR3, 48 bases in frame from the first base. For CDR1 and CDR2, the germline V gene lists KGHDR and SFDVKD. V gives up 4 bases and J gives up 3 bases, and the segment between their germline ends measures 15 bases. Donors were around 37 systemically healthy Caucasian individuals from Russia aged roughly 6 to 95 years. Each donor gave roughly 9.5 milliliters of peripheral blood, collected into EDTA-treated Vacutainer tubes. Ficoll-Paque density-gradient centrifugation was used to isolate PBMCs, with at least 6.5 million obtained per sample. Trizol reagent was used to extract total RNA from the PBMCs, yielding at least 5 micrograms per sample. The percentages of naive CD45RAhigh/CD27high T cells were determined by flow cytometry on a PBMC aliquot from every donor. Library construction relied on 5' RACE. The instrument given in TCRdb is Illumina HiSeq 2500. A second PCR of about 7 to 12 cycles was run with a J-beta primer mix and a sample-barcoded 5' primer. A template-switch 5' adaptor carrying 12 random nucleotides introduced a unique molecular identifier onto each TCR beta cDNA molecule. Each sample yielded at least 2.5 million CDR3-containing paired-end reads. First-strand cDNA synthesis was performed from all RNA using the Mint cDNA synthesis kit, with priming by a TRBC-specific oligonucleotide. All cDNA was treated with uracil-DNA glycosylase and then went through a first 18-cycle PCR with the universal primers M1SS and BC2_uni_R. As for the original processing: Normalization of each sample was performed by random selection of 1 million high-quality reads, each carrying a distinct molecular identifier. Reads with shared molecular identifiers were discarded instead of being binned into consensus sequences. MiTCR, with a Q25 quality threshold and the strictest error-elimination algorithm, was used for CDR3 identification, clonotype clustering and error correction. Lower-bound total TCR beta diversity was estimated with a nonparametric unseen species model using Euler transformation. Using fastp at Q25 and MiXCR, TCRdb reprocessed the public reads and kept productive beta chains. Rows are unified per CDR3 protein, each entry keeping the most common DNA and genes. The V and J calls come from TCRdb's annotation, not from the publication. Counted in this sample were 600,000 to 800,000 distinct CDR3 sequences; about 21% of them appeared once. Around 3.4% of the sample comes from the top ten.

The sequence derives from a man aged 65 to 85 in good health. The chain is assembled from TRBV24-1 and TRBJ1-5; no D gene call is confident. The sequencing sample was made of blood. In nucleotides, the sequence is TGTGCCACCAGTGAGGAAGGGTCATATAACAATCAGCCCCAGCATTTT. It translates as CATSEEGSYNNQPQHF.